This T cell receptor (beta chain) was sequenced during a study of blood T cell repertoires in COVID-19. CDR1 is LNHNV, CDR2 YYDKDF, per germline (reference sequence). The CDR3 contains 14 residues. V gave up 3 bases and J gave up 4 bases, with 12 bases separating them. TCRdb keeps only in-frame clones here, not all; method: immunoSEQ multiplex PCR. The sample has some 150,000 clones, roughly 82% seen once. The gene calls are TRBV15 and TRBJ1-1; D possibly corresponds to TRBD1 (5 bases). The sequence derives from a man between 65 and 80 years old with acute or convalescent COVID-19. Sequencing used peripheral blood. The CDR3 DNA is TGTGCCACCAGCAGGGCAGACAGTTTCACTGAAGCTTTCTTT. Protein sequence: CATSRADSFTEAFF.